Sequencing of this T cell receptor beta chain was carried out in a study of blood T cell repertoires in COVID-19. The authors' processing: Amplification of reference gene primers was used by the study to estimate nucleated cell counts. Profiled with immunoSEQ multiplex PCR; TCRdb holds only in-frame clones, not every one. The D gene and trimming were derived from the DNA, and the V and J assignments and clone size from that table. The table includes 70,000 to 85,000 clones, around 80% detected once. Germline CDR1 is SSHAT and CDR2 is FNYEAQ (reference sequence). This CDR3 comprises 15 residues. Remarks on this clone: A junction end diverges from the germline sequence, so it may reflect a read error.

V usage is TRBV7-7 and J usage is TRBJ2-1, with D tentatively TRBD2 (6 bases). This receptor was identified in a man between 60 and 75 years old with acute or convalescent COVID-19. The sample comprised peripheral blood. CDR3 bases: TGTGCTAGCAGCCAATCCGGGACTCTCGGCCATGAGCAGTTCTTC. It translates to CASSQSGTLGHEQFF.